The 12 T cell receptor beta chains in this list originate from one sample, sequenced in a study of blood T cell repertoires in COVID-19 (dated by TCRdb to 2020 to 2022). The library relied on the immunoSEQ multiplex PCR assay. In its TCRdb copy, this immuneACCESS table keeps in-frame sequences only and misses some clones. Where compared with another copy, unresolved V genes explain less than half of these, and the others have no known cause. The sample profile shows 97,000 or so clones; just under 85% of them were found once. Together, the top ten hold just under 10% of the sample. The material sequenced was peripheral blood. The origin of the receptors is a man in his forties with active or convalescent COVID-19.

This chain joins TRBV5-4 and TRBJ2-6; D might be TRBD2 (5 bases). Germline CDR1 SGHNT, CDR2 YYREEE (reference sequence). CDR3 length equals 18 residues. V gave up 1 base and J gave up 0 bases, with 14 bases separating them. The CDR3 sequence is CASSLTGNSISGANVLTF. CDR3 nucleotides: TGTGCCAGCAGCTTGACGGGAAACTCGATCTCTGGGGCCAACGTCCTGACTTTC. The full variable domain, with the rest looked up from reference TRBV5-4 and TRBJ2-6, is ETGVTQSPTHLIKTRGQQVTLRCSSQSGHNTVSWYQQALGQGPQFIFQYYREEENGRGNFPPRFSGLQFPNYSSELNVNALELDDSALYLCASSLTGNSISGANVLTFGAGSRLTVL.

This chain joins TRBV27 and TRBJ1-6, with 8 bases identical to TRBD1. Looked up from germline, CDR1 is MNHEY and CDR2 is SMNVEV (reference sequence). This CDR3 comprises 17 residues. Unmatched junction bases numbered 6, after V lost 2 bases and J lost 3 bases. CDR3 in amino acids: CASSLGDRNVYNSPLHF. Here the CDR3 DNA reads TGTGCCAGCAGTTTAGGGGACAGGAACGTCTATAATTCACCCCTCCACTTT.

This clone showed up just once. This chain connects TRBV7-9 to TRBJ1-4, with 8 bases identical to TRBD1. CDR1 and CDR2 (germline): SEHNR, FQNEAQ (reference sequence). V was pared by 3 bases and J by 7 bases, with 7 bases of the junction left unmatched. The CDR3 is 15 amino acids. CDR3 nucleotide sequence: TGTGCCAGCAGCTTCCAACAGGGGGAGAGTGAAAAACTGTTTTTT. The encoded protein is CASSFQQGESEKLFF.

The DNA of the CDR3 is TGTGCCAGCAGCCCAGTGTCGGGGTCTAATGAAAAACTGTTTTTT. It yields the protein CASSPVSGSNEKLFF. The chain recombines TRBV5-4 with TRBJ1-4; D not resolved. CDR1 and CDR2 (germline): SGHNT, YYREEE (reference sequence). V lost 4 bases, J lost 3 bases, and 13 bases lay in between. The CDR3 runs 15 residues.

This clone was detected a few times. The chain links TRBV3-1 (or the pseudogene TRBV3-2) to TRBJ1-1, with 7 nucleotides matching TRBD1. This CDR3 is 14 amino acids long. CDR1 and CDR2 from the germline V gene are LGHDT and YNNKEL (reference sequence). V gave up 5 bases and J gave up 5 bases; unmatched junction bases: 8. The CDR3: CASSDRDRGTEAFF. Here the CDR3 DNA reads TGTGCCAGCAGCGACCGGGACAGAGGAACTGAAGCTTTCTTT.

This sequence joins TRBV10-3 and TRBJ1-5, with TRBD1 identical over 7 bases. J gave up 6 bases and V 6 bases, and 17 bases lay outside the gene matches. The germline V gene has CDR1 ENHRY and CDR2 SYGVKD. The CDR3 spans 17 residues. The CDR3 loop is CAISAGTAMGKGQPQHF. Written as DNA, the CDR3 is TGTGCCATCAGCGCCGGGACAGCGATGGGTAAAGGTCAGCCCCAGCATTTT.

In DNA, the CDR3 is TGTGCCAGCAGCCAAGCCGGGGGACAGGGGGGCTATGGCTACACCTTC. This codes for CASSQAGGQGGYGYTF. The chain joins TRBV14 to TRBJ1-2, with 11 bases lining up with TRBD1. The CDR3 totals 16 residues. J was trimmed by 4 bases and V by 1 base; bases with no gene match: 5. Germline V gene data show CDR1 as SGHDN and CDR2 as FVKESK.

The chain combines TRBV19 with TRBJ2-5; D is possibly TRBD2 (5 bases). CDR3 length: 13 residues. The germline gives CDR1 LNHDA, CDR2 SQIVND (reference sequence). V was shortened by 3 bases and J by 5 bases, with 10 bases between the two germline ends. The CDR3 bases are TGTGCCAGTAGTATTTCGGGGATGGAGACCCAGTACTTC. It is translated as CASSISGMETQYF.

The CDR3 loop reads CASGVRGILSEQYF. DNA for the CDR3: TGTGCCAGCGGGGTTCGGGGGATACTAAGTGAGCAGTACTTC. This chain uses TRBV6-6 with TRBJ2-7; tentatively, D is TRBD2 (6 bases). Trimming removed 8 bases from V and 7 bases from J, with 21 bases in between. CDR1 and CDR2 from the germline V gene are MNHNY and SVGAGI (reference sequence). CDR3 length equals 14 residues.

This chain uses TRBV6-5 with TRBJ1-4; perhaps TRBD1 as D (5 bases). Per germline, CDR1 MNHEY and CDR2 SVGAGI. CDR3 length: 14 residues. Trimming pared 6 bases from V and 3 bases from J, leaving 11 bases between. Here the CDR3 reads CASSVTVSNEKLFF. Here the CDR3 DNA reads TGTGCCAGCAGCGTGACAGTCTCTAATGAAAAACTGTTTTTT.

This sequence joins TRBV6-5 and TRBJ1-4, with 10 bases identical to TRBD1. The CDR3 has 15 residues. V gave up 6 bases and J gave up 8 bases; unmatched junction bases: 9. Germline V gives CDR1 MNHEY, CDR2 SVGAGI. CDR3 nucleotides: TGTGCCAGCAGGGGACTAGGGACAGGGGAGGAAAAACTGTTTTTT. Its translation is CASRGLGTGEEKLFF.

The rearrangement links TRBV19 to TRBJ1-5, with a tentative D call TRBD1 (5 bases). Germline lookup yields CDR1 LNHDA and CDR2 SQIVND (reference sequence). The CDR3 length is 16 residues. The V and J ends lost 3 bases and 3 bases respectively, with 15 bases between them. For the CDR3, the DNA is TGTGCCAGTAGTATGGGGGGGTTGCCTACCAATCAGCCCCAGCATTTT. It specifies CASSMGGLPTNQPQHF.